These 27 T cell receptor beta chains were sequenced from one sample in a study of blood T cell repertoires in COVID-19. Only in-frame clones appear in the TCRdb table, and some are missing; sequencing was by immunoSEQ multiplex PCR. The sample consists of roughly 250,000 clones, around four fifths of them appearing once. Sequenced input: peripheral blood. The receptor source for this set is an older woman with active or convalescent COVID-19.

This rearrangement joins TRBV12-5 to TRBJ2-4; TRBD2 agrees at 9 bases. Germline CDR1 LGHNT, CDR2 FRNRAP. The V segment lost 6 bases and the J segment 0 bases; nucleotides outside the gene matches: 15. The CDR3 runs to 19 residues. CDR3 residues: CASGYRTSEGIIAKNIQYF. In DNA form, the CDR3 reads TGTGCTAGTGGGTATCGGACTAGCGAGGGTATTATAGCCAAAAACATTCAGTACTTC. The whole variable domain, filled in from reference TRBV12-5 and TRBJ2-4, reads DARVTQTPRHKVTEMGQEVTMRCQPILGHNTVFWYRQTMMQGLELLAYFRNRAPLDDSGMPKDRFSAEMPDATLATLKIQPSEPRDSAVYFCASGYRTSEGIIAKNIQYFGAGTRLSVL.

The rearrangement links TRBV2 to TRBJ2-3, with D perhaps TRBD2 (5 bases). Trimming removed 6 bases from V and 1 base from J, with 8 bases in between. The CDR3 has 13 amino acids. Per the germline V gene, CDR1 is SNHLY and CDR2 is FYNNEI. The CDR3 DNA follows: TGTGCCAGCAGGCCGCGGGGCACAGATACGCAGTATTTT. Protein: CASRPRGTDTQYF.

The chain links TRBV30 to TRBJ2-3; D gene unclear. Germline V gene lookup returns CDR1 GTSNPN and CDR2 SVGIG (reference sequence). V was shortened by 0 bases and J by 4 bases, with 5 bases between the two germline ends. The CDR3 extends over 12 amino acids. CDR3 residues: CAWSVSADTQYF. Written as DNA, the CDR3 is TGTGCCTGGAGTGTATCCGCAGATACGCAGTATTTT.

The chain employs TRBV5-5 and TRBJ1-3; 7 nucleotides line up with TRBD1. CDR3 length equals 15 residues. The germline V gene encodes CDR1 SGHKS and CDR2 YYEKEE (reference sequence). Losses at the gene ends were 0 bases for V and 4 bases for J; bases not matched to a gene: 4. The CDR3 region has the DNA TGTGCCAGCAGCTTGGAGGGGGCGAGAGGAAACACCATATATTTT. This sequence encodes CASSLEGARGNTIYF.

The CDR3 coding sequence is TGTGCCAGCAGCCTTAGGACTAGCGGGAGTAGGAAGCAGTTCTTC. Its protein product is CASSLRTSGSRKQFF. The chain carries TRBV7-8 and TRBJ2-1; 13 nucleotides line up with TRBD2. V shed 5 bases, J shed 11 bases, and the junction held 9 bases outside the gene matches. CDR3 length: 15 residues. Germline V gene lookup returns CDR1 SGHVS and CDR2 FQNEAQ.

The chain combines TRBV19 with TRBJ2-1, with 12 nucleotides matching TRBD1. V lost 6 bases, J lost 10 bases, and 10 bases stayed unmatched. Germline loops: CDR1 LNHDA, CDR2 SQIVND (reference sequence). The length of the CDR3 is 15 residues. The CDR3 loop is CASSTLAGTGGEQFF. Written as DNA, the CDR3 is TGTGCCAGTAGCACCCTAGCCGGGACAGGGGGCGAGCAGTTCTTC.

The CDR3: CASSVASGRSYNEQFF. DNA for the CDR3: TGTGCCAGCAGCGTAGCAAGCGGGCGCTCCTACAATGAGCAGTTCTTC. The J gene is TRBJ2-1, the V gene TRBV9; perhaps TRBD2 as D (6 bases). The CDR3 runs 16 residues. With 0 bases removed from V and 0 bases from J, the gap between germline ends came to 10 bases. Germline V CDR1 and CDR2: SGDLS, YYNGEE.

The chain carries TRBV9 and TRBJ2-3; 9 bases agree with TRBD1. From germline, CDR1 is SGDLS and CDR2 YYNGEE. Unmatched junction bases numbered 13, after V lost 3 bases and J lost 2 bases. The CDR3 is 18 amino acids. CDR3 in amino acids: CASSARSMGQGNTDTQYF. CDR3 nucleotide sequence: TGTGCCAGCAGCGCGCGAAGTATGGGACAGGGAAACACAGATACGCAGTATTTT.

The chain links TRBV2 to TRBJ2-2; weak D call: TRBD2 (6 bases). From germline, CDR1 is SNHLY and CDR2 FYNNEI. The CDR3 loop spans 12 amino acids. V lost 6 bases and J 7 bases, leaving 9 bases between the germline ends. The CDR3 DNA reads TGTGCCAGCAGCAGGACTAACGGGGAGCTGTTTTTT. As protein: CASSRTNGELFF.

The chain recombines TRBV4-1 with TRBJ1-5, with a tentative D call TRBD1 (5 bases). Deletions cut 3 bases from V and 3 bases from J, with 9 bases between. Per germline, CDR1 MGHRA and CDR2 YSYEKL. The CDR3 is made up of 14 amino acids. The CDR3 DNA follows: TGCGCCAGCAGCCAGGCAGGGTACAATCAGCCCCAGCATTTT. It translates to CASSQAGYNQPQHF.

The rearrangement joins TRBV12-5 to TRBJ1-1; D is unclear. With 1 base removed from V and 4 bases from J, the gap between germline ends came to 13 bases. Germline CDR1 LGHNT, CDR2 FRNRAP. The CDR3 totals 15 residues. CDR3 coding DNA: TGTGCTAGTGGTTTGGCCTTCGGGAAGGGCACTGAAGCTTTCTTT. It translates to CASGLAFGKGTEAFF.

This clone was recorded once. The chain combines TRBV6-5 with TRBJ2-5, with 8 bases that match TRBD1. CDR1 is MNHEY and CDR2 is SVGAGI in the germline V gene. After removal of 4 bases from V and 2 bases from J, the junction contained 9 bases not matched to a gene. This CDR3 contains 16 residues. The CDR3 reads CASSFERTGRQETQYF. The CDR3 DNA is TGTGCCAGCAGTTTCGAGAGGACAGGGAGGCAAGAGACCCAGTACTTC.

The DNA of the CDR3 is TGTGCCAGTAGTATGGCCTCAGTAACAGATACGCAGTATTTT. Amino acid sequence: CASSMASVTDTQYF. The chain carries TRBV19 and TRBJ2-3; D gene uncertain. Per the germline V gene, CDR1 is LNHDA and CDR2 is SQIVND (reference sequence). This CDR3 has 14 amino acids. Trimming left V 3 bases short and J 3 bases short, with 10 bases between.

The V gene is TRBV11-3, the J gene TRBJ2-3, with a tentative D call TRBD1 (5 bases). This CDR3 comprises 11 residues. V lost 6 bases and J lost 5, with 6 bases in between. The V gene's germline CDR1 is SGHNT and CDR2 YENEEA. In DNA form, the CDR3 reads TGTGCCAGCAGACAGGAAGATACGCAGTATTTT. It yields the protein CASRQEDTQYF.

The chain is built from TRBV25-1 and TRBJ2-5; D may be TRBD2 (6 bases). CDR1 and CDR2 (germline): MGHDK, SYGVNS. V dropped 0 bases and J dropped 7 bases, with 15 bases sitting between them. The CDR3 totals 15 residues. As DNA, the CDR3 is TGTGCCAGCAGTGAATATTTCGGGGGAGATGGGACCCAGTACTTC. It codes for CASSEYFGGDGTQYF.

The rearrangement joins TRBV5-5 to TRBJ2-2; D gene unclear. CDR1 and CDR2 from the germline V gene are SGHKS and YYEKEE (reference sequence). The CDR3 runs 16 residues. Trimming left V 0 bases short and J 2 bases short, with 11 bases between. The CDR3 coding sequence is TGTGCCAGCAGCTTGGCCGAGGTAGCTAACACCGGGGAGCTGTTTTTT. This translates into CASSLAEVANTGELFF.

The rearrangement joins TRBV12-3 or TRBV12-4 to TRBJ1-2; D uncertain. The CDR3 length is 13 residues. V lost 7 bases, J lost 7 bases, and 16 bases lay in between. The CDR3 sequence is CASKNPGVSGYTF. The CDR3 coding sequence is TGTGCCAGCAAGAACCCGGGAGTAAGTGGCTACACCTTC.

The chain has TRBV7-6 and TRBJ1-5; TRBD1 is a possible D gene (5 bases). V was trimmed by 1 base and J by 5 bases, leaving 12 bases between them. The CDR3 loop spans 15 amino acids. From germline, CDR1 is SGHVS and CDR2 FNYEAQ. The CDR3 sequence is CASSLVGGGDQPQHF. CDR3 DNA sequence: TGTGCCAGCAGCTTAGTTGGGGGAGGGGATCAGCCCCAGCATTTT.

The rearrangement uses TRBV5-1 and TRBJ1-1, with no clear D. The CDR3 spans 13 residues. Germline-derived CDR1 and CDR2 are SGHRS and YFSETQ. Trimming stripped 6 bases from V and 5 bases from J, with 14 bases between. The CDR3 DNA follows: TGCGCCAGCAAACTCACTGAGGATACTGAAGCTTTCTTT. Protein product: CASKLTEDTEAFF.

V gene TRBV15 combines with J gene TRBJ1-4, with D tentatively TRBD1 (5 bases). In germline, CDR1 is LNHNV, CDR2 YYDKDF (reference sequence). With 0 bases removed from V and 7 bases from J, the gap between germline ends came to 12 bases. This CDR3 spans 15 amino acids. CDR3 in amino acids: CATSRDRVVSEKLFF. In DNA form, the CDR3 reads TGTGCCACCAGCAGAGACAGGGTTGTAAGTGAAAAACTGTTTTTT.

The rearrangement uses TRBV4-1 and TRBJ2-7; TRBD2 matches at 14 bases. V lost 3 bases and J lost 0; bases outside the gene matches: 10. This CDR3 has 19 amino acids. Per germline, CDR1 MGHRA and CDR2 YSYEKL. CDR3 nucleotide sequence: TGCGCCAGCAGCCACCGAGGGACTAGCGGGGGCCCGAGCTCCTACGAGCAGTACGTC. Translating gives CASSHRGTSGGPSSYEQYV.

The rearrangement links TRBV28 to TRBJ1-2, with D unclear. V was clipped by 5 bases and J by 3 bases, with 13 bases between them. CDR1 MDHEN and CDR2 SYDVKM come from the germline V gene. CDR3 length: 14 residues. The CDR3 DNA reads TGTGCCAGCAGTCCATCGGGGTTTGACTATGGCTACACCTTC. It codes for CASSPSGFDYGYTF.

The rearrangement uses TRBV19 and TRBJ1-2, with 8 bases lining up with TRBD1. This CDR3 contains 15 residues. Germline values: CDR1 LNHDA, CDR2 SQIVND (reference sequence). V was pared by 5 bases and J by 0 bases, with 5 bases of the junction left unmatched. CDR3 sequence: CASSETGVPNYGYTF. CDR3 sequence (DNA): TGTGCCAGTAGTGAGACAGGGGTCCCTAACTATGGCTACACCTTC.

Here the CDR3 reads CASSQPGDTQYF. DNA for the CDR3: TGTGCCAGCAGCCAACCCGGAGATACGCAGTATTTT. The rearrangement uses TRBV7-6 and TRBJ2-3; no clear D. Per the germline V gene, CDR1 is SGHVS and CDR2 is FNYEAQ. The CDR3 runs to 12 residues. V gave up 5 bases and J gave up 5 bases, with 8 bases separating them.

This chain connects TRBV19 to TRBJ1-3; 8 bases match TRBD1. The V segment lost 5 bases and the J segment 2 bases; nucleotides outside the gene matches: 8. The length of the CDR3 is 16 residues. Germline-derived CDR1 and CDR2 are LNHDA and SQIVND (reference sequence). CDR3 nucleotide sequence: TGTGCCAGTAGTCTGCACAGGGGGGAGGCTGGAAACACCATATATTTT. Amino acids: CASSLHRGEAGNTIYF. The whole variable domain, filled in from reference TRBV19 and TRBJ1-3, reads DGGITQSPKYLFRKEGQNVTLSCEQNLNHDAMYWYRQDPGQGLRLIYYSQIVNDFQKGDIAEGYSVSREKKESFPLTVTSAQKNPTAFYLCASSLHRGEAGNTIYFGEGSWLTVV.

This clone was counted ten times or more. The CDR3 protein is CASSPSLRRETYNEQFF. CDR3 DNA: TGTGCCAGCAGCCCCAGCTTGCGGCGGGAGACCTACAATGAGCAGTTCTTC. The rearrangement uses TRBV4-2 and TRBJ2-1, with 7 bases fitting TRBD2. Germline trimming cut 4 bases from V and 2 bases from J; bases unmatched to any gene: 11. The CDR3 sequence is 17 residues long. Germline lookup yields CDR1 LGHNA and CDR2 YNFKEQ.

This chain uses TRBV7-9 with TRBJ2-7, with 11 bases identical to TRBD2. Germline V gives CDR1 SEHNR, CDR2 FQNEAQ (reference sequence). V shed 5 bases, J shed 5 bases, and the junction held 17 bases outside the gene matches. The CDR3 sequence is 18 residues long. CDR3 region: CASSTVPGTSGSDDEQYF. CDR3 bases: TGTGCCAGCAGCACGGTTCCCGGGACTAGCGGATCTGATGACGAGCAGTACTTC.